Detailed here is one T cell receptor beta chain. No antigen is known for it. Amplification of the TCR beta CDR3 regions used RNA transcripts (as template). An opening RT-PCR round employed HTBI primers and preceded a second-round multiplex PCR. TCRdb re-called the multiplex PCR reads with MiXCR, one entry per CDR3 protein. Of just over 600,000 distinct CDR3 sequences listed, about a fifth were seen once; the top ten hold more than 5.5%. Germline V CDR1 and CDR2: MNHEY, SVGAGI. The CDR3 spans 14 residues. V was shortened by 2 bases and J by 6 bases, with 14 bases between the two germline ends. This sample is part of a study of Graves' ophthalmopathy and Graves' hyperthyroidism. Study-wide points: Blood shared most expanded thyroid clonotypes above 0.001 frequency. Discriminating ophthalmopathy from stable hyperthyroidism, a 13-signature model attained a sensitivity of about 85% and a specificity of about 81%.

Clinicians made diagnoses from clinical symptoms, serum thyroxine, TRAb, thyroid ultrasound and orbital computed tomography. Sequencing was done on a sample of peripheral blood. This sequence joins TRBV6-5 and TRBJ2-7; D ambiguous. The clonotype originates from a woman aged 18-30 years with stable Graves' hyperthyroidism. Some clones in this sample may be carry-over from other donors' samples. CDR3 coding DNA: TGTGCCAGCAGTTACCTCTGTCACCATGTCGAGCAGTACTTC. Protein: CASSYLCHHVEQYF.